A single sample is the source of the 21 T cell receptor beta chains below, sequenced in a study of PD-1 blockade in classical Hodgkin lymphoma (dated by TCRdb to between 2020 and 2021). Reading the label with the study, this specimen's time point is: cycle 4 day 1 (C4D1), after more than five weeks of nivolumab. All trial patients had relapsed after autologous stem cell transplantation, with cohorts A, B and C differing in prior brentuximab vedotin exposure. Library method: the immunoSEQ multiplex PCR assay. TCRdb provides this immuneACCESS table in a form limited to in-frame rearrangements. Some clones are lacking; in checked studies, under half of them reflect an unresolved V gene, and why the rest are absent is not known. Within this sample are 80,000 to 95,000 clones, with nearly 85% of them counted one time only. The ten largest clonotypes hold over 15% of the sample. This specimen consisted of peripheral blood mononuclear cells (PBMCs), obtained before the fourth cycle of nivolumab. These receptors all stem from a human donor with classical Hodgkin lymphoma.

This chain uses TRBV23-1 with TRBJ2-1, with 8 bases fitting TRBD2. TRBV23-1 counts as an open reading frame of uncertain function. The CDR3 totals 16 residues. V dropped 2 bases and J dropped 7; count of bases not matched to a gene: 10. The CDR3 is CASSQPGLVPPNEQFF. The CDR3 DNA sequence: TGCGCCAGCAGTCAACCGGGACTAGTGCCCCCGAATGAGCAGTTCTTC.

This clone appeared once. This chain connects TRBV7-2 to TRBJ2-5; no definite D call. V was cut by 1 base and J by 0 bases, with 9 bases left in between. The germline V gene encodes CDR1 SGHTA and CDR2 FQGNSA. This CDR3 comprises 15 residues. The CDR3 DNA follows: TGTGCCAGCAGCTTAGTTCTGACTTACCAAGAGACCCAGTACTTC. Its protein product is CASSLVLTYQETQYF.

The chain recombines TRBV7-8 with TRBJ2-7, with D perhaps matching TRBD1 (7 bases). Germline CDR1 and CDR2: SGHVS and FQNEAQ. The ends were cut back, 1 base at V and 2 bases at J, with 12 bases in the middle. The CDR3 is 15 amino acids. CDR3 sequence (DNA): TGTGCCAGCAGCTTAGGCAGGGGGGCCCCCTACGAGCAGTACTTC. It translates to CASSLGRGAPYEQYF.

The chain joins TRBV6-5 to TRBJ1-5; tentative D call: TRBD1 (5 bases). The V gene lost 4 bases and the J gene lost 2 bases, with 12 bases spanning the gap. Germline assignment: CDR1 MNHEY and CDR2 SVGAGI. CDR3 length: 15 amino acids. The CDR3 DNA reads as TGTGCCAGCAGTTTCCGGCAGGGTGGCAATCAGCCCCAGCATTTT. Its translation is CASSFRQGGNQPQHF.

V usage is TRBV5-1 and J usage is TRBJ2-1; D might be TRBD1 or TRBD2, each matching 5 bases. Germline CDR1 SGHRS, CDR2 YFSETQ. The V gene lost 0 bases and the J gene lost 5 bases, with 15 bases spanning the gap. The CDR3 consists of 16 residues. CDR3 amino acids: CASSLGVAMGDNEQFF. In DNA, the CDR3 is TGCGCCAGCAGCTTGGGGGTGGCCATGGGGGACAATGAGCAGTTCTTC.

The rearrangement uses TRBV14 and TRBJ1-5; 7 bases agree with TRBD1. Trimming removed 6 bases from V and 6 bases from J; junction bases left unmatched: 8. Per germline, CDR1 SGHDN and CDR2 FVKESK. The CDR3 contains 14 residues. The CDR3 reads CASSRQGIGQPQHF. The CDR3 nucleotides are TGTGCCAGCAGTCGACAGGGAATAGGTCAGCCCCAGCATTTT.

The V and J genes are TRBV5-6 and TRBJ2-3; weak D call: TRBD2 (7 bases). V was clipped by 6 bases and J by 8 bases, with 22 bases between them. Germline loops: CDR1 SGHDT, CDR2 YYEEEE. This CDR3 spans 15 amino acids. As DNA, the CDR3 is TGTGCCAGCAATCCTTTAGGGGGAGGGCCAGGTACGCAGTATTTT. Its translation: CASNPLGGGPGTQYF.

This clone appeared a single time. The rearrangement uses TRBV11-1 and TRBJ2-2; D remains ambiguous. Germline CDR1 is SGHAT and CDR2 is FQDESV (reference sequence). The CDR3 covers 16 residues. V was trimmed by 4 bases and J by 2 bases, leaving 14 bases between them. In DNA form, the CDR3 reads TGTGCCAGCAGCTCCAGACTCGTTATTAACACCGGGGAGCTGTTTTTT. Protein: CASSSRLVINTGELFF.

The CDR3 nucleotides are TGTGCCAGCAGCTTAGGGGGACTAGCGGGAGCCTACGAGCAGTACTTC. Protein product: CASSLGGLAGAYEQYF. This chain uses TRBV7-8 with TRBJ2-7; 14 bases align to TRBD2. The CDR3 totals 16 residues. Germline V gene sequence: CDR1 SGHVS, CDR2 FQNEAQ. V was pared by 1 base and J by 2 bases, with 1 base of the junction left unmatched.

The chain employs TRBV19 and TRBJ2-5; 7 bases map to TRBD2. Germline CDR1 reads LNHDA; CDR2 reads SQIVND (reference sequence). The CDR3 is made up of 11 amino acids. V shed 6 bases and J 5 bases; nucleotides not matched to a gene: 0. DNA for the CDR3: TGTGCCAGTAGGGGGGGGGAGACCCAGTACTTC. Its protein product is CASRGGETQYF. The full variable domain, rest sourced from reference TRBV19 and TRBJ2-5, is DGGITQSPKYLFRKEGQNVTLSCEQNLNHDAMYWYRQDPGQGLRLIYYSQIVNDFQKGDIAEGYSVSREKKESFPLTVTSAQKNPTAFYLCASRGGETQYFGPGTRLLVL.

The chain combines TRBV5-1 with TRBJ2-3; 7 bases match TRBD2. Germline loops: CDR1 SGHRS, CDR2 YFSETQ. Germline trimming cut 6 bases from V and 5 bases from J; bases unmatched to any gene: 9. CDR3 length: 14 residues. CDR3 in amino acids: CASKYTGGGDTQYF. CDR3 nucleotide sequence: TGCGCCAGCAAGTATACGGGAGGCGGAGATACGCAGTATTTT.

The chain has TRBV20-1 and TRBJ2-1; D unclear. The CDR3 consists of 11 residues. Trimming left V 8 bases short and J 6 bases short, with 11 bases between. The V gene's germline CDR1 is DFQATT and CDR2 SNEGSKA (reference sequence). In DNA form, the CDR3 reads TGCAGTACCGAGGTCCTCAATGAGCAGTTCTTC. Translation: CSTEVLNEQFF.

This clone was observed a few times. This chain connects TRBV5-6 to TRBJ2-5, with D perhaps matching TRBD1 or TRBD2 (5 bases each). Germline CDR1 SGHDT, CDR2 YYEEEE. The CDR3 contains 13 residues. Trimming pared 8 bases from V and 2 bases from J, leaving 13 bases between. The chain's CDR3 is CASNQGPQETQYF. The DNA of the CDR3 is TGTGCCAGTAATCAGGGACCGCAAGAGACCCAGTACTTC.

The chain links TRBV5-1 to TRBJ1-1; D unclear. This CDR3 is built from 13 residues. CDR1 is SGHRS, CDR2 YFSETQ, per germline. Trimming pared 4 bases from V and 7 bases from J, leaving 14 bases between. The CDR3 region has the DNA TGCGCCAGCAGCCCCCGGCCGGGAATTGAAGCTTTCTTT. The encoded protein is CASSPRPGIEAFF. The variable domain in full, completed from reference TRBV5-1 and TRBJ1-1, reads KAGVTQTPRYLIKTRGQQVTLSCSPISGHRSVSWYQQTPGQGLQFLFEYFSETQRNKGNFPGRFSGRQFSNSRSEMNVSTLELGDSALYLCASSPRPGIEAFFGQGTRLTVV.

J is TRBJ2-7 and V is TRBV19, with a tentative D call TRBD2 (5 bases). The germline V and J ends were trimmed by 6 bases and 4 bases, with 19 bases remaining between them. The germline V gene has CDR1 LNHDA and CDR2 SQIVND (reference sequence). The CDR3 is 15 residues long. CDR3 DNA sequence: TGTGCCAGTAGCCCCGCGGGCGTCCTTGGGTACGAGCAGTACTTC. Its protein product is CASSPAGVLGYEQYF.

The J gene is TRBJ2-7, the V gene TRBV7-8; D is unresolved. Germline CDR1 SGHVS, CDR2 FQNEAQ. The ends were cut back, 5 bases at V and 3 bases at J, with 8 bases in the middle. This CDR3 has 12 amino acids. CDR3 DNA sequence: TGTGCCAGCAGCCGTGTCGGCTACGAGCAGTACTTC. Translated: CASSRVGYEQYF.

The genes are TRBV9 and TRBJ2-1; TRBD1 aligns across 8 bases. The CDR3 sequence is 15 residues long. Germline values: CDR1 SGDLS, CDR2 YYNGEE. Germline trimming cut 5 bases from V and 2 bases from J; bases unmatched to any gene: 6. The CDR3 coding sequence is TGTGCCAGCAGAGGACAGGGAGGAACCTACAATGAGCAGTTCTTC. It yields the protein CASRGQGGTYNEQFF.

The DNA for the CDR3 is TGTGCCAGCAGCCCCAGATATAGCGGGCCCTACAATGAGCAGTTCTTC. Translation gives CASSPRYSGPYNEQFF. The V gene is TRBV9, the J gene TRBJ2-1, with 7 bases that match TRBD2. The CDR3 covers 16 residues. CDR1 is SGDLS, CDR2 YYNGEE, per germline. V shed 4 bases and J 2 bases; nucleotides not matched to a gene: 9.

The chain has TRBV18 and TRBJ1-1, with 7 bases matching TRBD1. The CDR3 has 18 residues. Germline assignment: CDR1 KGHSH and CDR2 LQKENI. Losses at the gene ends were 2 bases for V and 0 bases for J; bases not matched to a gene: 12. The CDR3 protein is CASSPDQMTGWLNTEAFF. The DNA for the CDR3 is TGTGCCAGCTCACCAGACCAGATGACAGGGTGGCTGAACACTGAAGCTTTCTTT.

The chain employs TRBV7-2 and TRBJ2-3; D not certain. Germline CDR1 SGHTA, CDR2 FQGNSA. The CDR3 runs to 14 residues. Trimming shortened V by 2 bases and J by 6 bases, and 12 bases separated the two germline ends. The CDR3, as DNA: TGTGCCAGCAGCTTATCCGGAGTAGAGGATACGCAGTATTTT. Protein: CASSLSGVEDTQYF.

V gene TRBV19 combines with J gene TRBJ2-7; D is uncertain. Germline-derived CDR1 and CDR2 are LNHDA and SQIVND (reference sequence). Trimming stripped 7 bases from V and 6 bases from J, with 19 bases between. The CDR3 sequence is 14 residues long. CDR3 DNA sequence: TGTGCCAGTACTAAAAGGGCTCTACTTGGCGAGCAGTACTTC. Residues: CASTKRALLGEQYF.